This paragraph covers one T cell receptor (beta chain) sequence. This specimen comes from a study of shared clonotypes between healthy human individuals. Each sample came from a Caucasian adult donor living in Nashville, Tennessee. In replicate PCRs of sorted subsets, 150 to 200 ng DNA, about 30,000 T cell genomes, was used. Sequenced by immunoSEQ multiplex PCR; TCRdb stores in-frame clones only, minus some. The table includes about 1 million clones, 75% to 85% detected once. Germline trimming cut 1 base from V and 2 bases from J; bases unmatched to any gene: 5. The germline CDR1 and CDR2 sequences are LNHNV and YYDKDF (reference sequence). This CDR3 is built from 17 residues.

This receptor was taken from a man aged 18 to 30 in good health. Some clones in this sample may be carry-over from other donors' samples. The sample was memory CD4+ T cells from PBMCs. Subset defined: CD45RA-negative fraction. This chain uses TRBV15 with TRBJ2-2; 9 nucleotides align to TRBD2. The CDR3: CATSRGGAGGNTGELFF. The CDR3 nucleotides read TGTGCCACCAGCAGAGGAGGAGCGGGGGGAAACACCGGGGAGCTGTTTTTT.